Below, 21 T cell receptor beta chains from the same sample are listed, as sequenced in a study of molecular identifiers for immune sequencing clone quantification. MiXCR, run by TCRdb on the PCR reads, gives a single entry per CDR3 protein. The sample has over 600,000 distinct CDR3 sequences, about 20% seen once. Sequenced material: naive CD8+ T cells from blood, with Jurkat cell RNA spiked in. This sample's subset: FACS-sorted CD8+CD4-CCR7+CD45RA+ naive T cells. The receptors here all came from a human donor in good health. Some libraries in this study had Jurkat cell RNA spiked in.

This clonotype was counted at least ten times. This rearrangement joins TRBV27 to TRBJ1-4; no firm D call. The CDR3 runs to 15 residues. CDR1 and CDR2 (germline): MNHEY, SMNVEV (reference sequence). Trimming pared 1 base from V and 7 bases from J, leaving 13 bases between. The CDR3, as DNA: TGTGCCAGCAGTTTATTGGCTAAACGAGGTGAAAAACTGTTTTTT. The encoded protein is CASSLLAKRGEKLFF.

A note on this clonotype: Its ends do not fully match the called genes, so a read error is possible. This sequence joins TRBV27 and TRBJ2-6, with 7 bases that match TRBD1. The CDR3 spans 17 residues. The germline CDR1 and CDR2 sequences are MNHEY and SMNVEV (reference sequence). The CDR3 nucleotides are TGTGCCAGCAGTTGGCAGGGGGTGCGGACTGGGGCCGACGTCCTGACTTTC. It yields the protein CASSWQGVRTGADVLTF.

At least ten counts were recorded for this clonotype. This rearrangement joins TRBV4-1 to TRBJ2-3; TRBD2 might be the D (5 bases). V was cut by 4 bases and J by 2 bases, with 19 bases left in between. Germline V CDR1 and CDR2: MGHRA, YSYEKL. CDR3 length equals 17 residues. CDR3 DNA: TGCGCCAGCAGCCTAACCATAGTCGAGGGAGTCACAGATACGCAGTATTTT. Its translation is CASSLTIVEGVTDTQYF.

V gene TRBV9 combines with J gene TRBJ2-3; TRBD2 matches at 8 bases. Germline V gene sequence: CDR1 SGDLS, CDR2 YYNGEE. This CDR3 spans 15 amino acids. The trim removed 0 bases at V and 2 bases at J, leaving 2 bases unmatched. The CDR3 sequence: CASSVERGNTDTQYF. The CDR3 DNA reads TGTGCCAGCAGCGTAGAGCGGGGGAACACAGATACGCAGTATTTT. The full variable domain, completed using reference TRBV9 and TRBJ2-3, is DSGVTQTPKHLITATGQRVTLRCSPRSGDLSVYWYQQSLDQGLQFLIQYYNGEERAKGNILERFSAQQFPDLHSELNLSSLELGDSALYFCASSVERGNTDTQYFGPGTRLTVL.

Ten or more counts support this clonotype. CDR3 loop: CASSLMGDQPQHF. The DNA of the CDR3 is TGTGCCAGCAGTTTAATGGGGGATCAGCCCCAGCATTTT. This rearrangement joins TRBV27 to TRBJ1-5, with D possibly matching TRBD1 (5 bases). The CDR3 loop spans 13 amino acids. Germline loops: CDR1 MNHEY, CDR2 SMNVEV (reference sequence). V gave up 2 bases and J gave up 5 bases, with 7 bases separating them.

This rearrangement joins TRBV19 to TRBJ1-1; D gene unclear. Germline V lookup: CDR1 LNHDA, CDR2 SQIVND (reference sequence). V was shortened by 9 bases and J by 4 bases, with 12 bases between the two germline ends. The CDR3 totals 12 residues. In nucleotides, the CDR3 is TGTGCCAGCAGGCCCGGGAGCACTGAAGCTTTCTTT. Translated: CASRPGSTEAFF.

The chain uses TRBV20-1 and TRBJ2-5; D is perhaps TRBD2 (6 bases). From germline, CDR1 is DFQATT and CDR2 SNEGSKA (reference sequence). V was pared by 3 bases and J by 1 base, with 9 bases between. The CDR3 is made up of 13 amino acids. DNA of the CDR3: TGCAGTGCTAGGCGGGATTTCCAAGAGACCCAGTACTTC. Amino acids: CSARRDFQETQYF.

This clonotype was recorded once. V and J are TRBV6-6 and TRBJ2-7; D not certain. Germline CDR1 and CDR2: MNHNY and SVGAGI (reference sequence). This CDR3 is 17 amino acids long. Trimming pared 4 bases from V and 1 base from J, leaving 20 bases between. The CDR3 DNA reads as TGTGCCAGCAGTTGCTCGAAACAGTCGTTTGTATCCTACGAGCAGTACTTC. This encodes CASSCSKQSFVSYEQYF.

This clonotype was seen a few times. The chain joins TRBV15 to TRBJ2-7; 7 nucleotides line up with TRBD2. CDR1 and CDR2 (germline): LNHNV, YYDKDF (reference sequence). The CDR3 is 14 residues long. Unmatched junction bases numbered 7, after V lost 5 bases and J lost 3 bases. The CDR3 coding sequence is TGTGCCACCAGCTTGGGGGGGACCTTCTACGAGCAGTACTTC. Its translation: CATSLGGTFYEQYF. The variable domain in full, completed from reference TRBV15 and TRBJ2-7, reads DAMVIQNPRYQVTQFGKPVTLSCSQTLNHNVMYWYQQKSSQAPKLLFHYYDKDFNNEADTPDNFQSRRPNTSFCFLDIRSPGLGDTAMYLCATSLGGTFYEQYFGPGTRLTVT.

Concerning this clonotype: Since a much larger clone is just one base distant, this may be a read error. The V and J genes are TRBV5-6 and TRBJ2-7; D unclear. Germline V gene data show CDR1 as SGHDT and CDR2 as YYEEEE. Trimming took off 0 bases at V and 2 bases at J, with 9 bases between the two ends. This CDR3 is 14 amino acids long. CDR3 sequence: CASSLGQDPYEQYF. CDR3 bases: TGTGCCAGCAGCTTGGGCCAGGACCCCTACGAGCAGTACTTC.

The chain recombines TRBV19 with TRBJ2-3, with 7 bases identical to TRBD2. The CDR3 has 15 amino acids. Germline V gene lookup returns CDR1 LNHDA and CDR2 SQIVND (reference sequence). Unmatched junction bases numbered 9, after V lost 3 bases and J lost 6 bases. Written as DNA, the CDR3 is TGTGCCAGTAGTATGGGGGGAGGGCCCGTGGATACGCAGTATTTT. This encodes CASSMGGGPVDTQYF.

This clonotype was detected many times. The chain carries TRBV15 and TRBJ2-3; D possibly corresponds to TRBD2 (5 bases). Germline CDR1 is LNHNV and CDR2 is YYDKDF (reference sequence). The CDR3 has 16 residues. The V end lost 8 bases, the J end lost 0 bases, and 18 bases lay between the germline ends. This CDR3 reads CATGSRGLGSTDTQYF. CDR3 bases: TGTGCCACCGGGTCTCGAGGGCTGGGGAGCACAGATACGCAGTATTTT.

The V gene is TRBV7-6, the J gene TRBJ2-1; D tentatively fits TRBD1 or TRBD2 (6 bases each). Germline V gives CDR1 SGHVS, CDR2 FNYEAQ. The CDR3 sequence is 17 residues long. V was shortened by 1 base and J by 1 base, with 14 bases between the two germline ends. CDR3 region: CASSLVSGAISYNEQFF. The CDR3 region has the DNA TGTGCCAGCAGCTTAGTGTCGGGGGCAATATCCTACAATGAGCAGTTCTTC. The whole variable domain, remainder taken from reference TRBV7-6 and TRBJ2-1, is GAGVSQSPRYKVTKRGQDVALRCDPISGHVSLYWYRQALGQGPEFLTYFNYEAQQDKSGLPNDRFSAERPEGSISTLTIQRTEQRDSAMYRCASSLVSGAISYNEQFFGPGTRLTVL.

This clonotype came up many times. The chain recombines TRBV4-2 with TRBJ1-4; TRBD1 agrees at 7 bases. After removal of 4 bases from V and 12 bases from J, the junction contained 5 bases not matched to a gene. The germline gives CDR1 LGHNA, CDR2 YNFKEQ. The CDR3 is made up of 12 amino acids. The CDR3 sequence is CASSLSGTELFF. CDR3 nucleotides: TGTGCCAGCAGCCTGTCCGGGACAGAACTGTTTTTT.

This clonotype was observed at least ten times. The chain joins TRBV12-3 or TRBV12-4 to TRBJ2-7; possible D gene TRBD1, 6 bases. The CDR3 covers 13 residues. V lost 6 bases and J lost 10, with 19 bases in between. The CDR3 sequence: CASRDSLARSQYF. CDR3 nucleotide sequence: TGTGCCAGCAGGGACAGTCTTGCCCGTTCCCAGTACTTC.

This clonotype was seen repeatedly, ten times or more. V usage is TRBV2 and J usage is TRBJ2-2, with D possibly matching TRBD2 (6 bases). Trimming removed 7 bases from V and 2 bases from J, with 11 bases in between. CDR1 SNHLY and CDR2 FYNNEI come from the germline V gene. This CDR3 is 14 amino acids long. DNA for the CDR3: TGTGCCAGCATCCGCGGGGCTAACACCGGGGAGCTGTTTTTT. Protein: CASIRGANTGELFF.

For this clonotype: This may be a read error, as it is one base from a much larger clone. The chain employs TRBV2 and TRBJ1-3; weak D call: TRBD1 (6 bases). Trimming cost V 11 bases and J 0 bases, with 14 bases left between them. The CDR3 has 14 residues. Germline lookup yields CDR1 SNHLY and CDR2 FYNNEI. The CDR3 spells CACISDSSGNTIYF. CDR3 bases: TGTGCCTGCATTTCGGACAGCTCTGGAAACACCATATATTTT.

This clonotype was picked up many times. The chain couples TRBV5-1 to TRBJ2-7; D might be TRBD2 (5 bases). The germline gives CDR1 SGHRS, CDR2 YFSETQ. V dropped 0 bases and J dropped 4 bases, with 11 bases sitting between them. The CDR3 is 14 amino acids. This chain's CDR3 is CASSLAGLQYEQYF. In DNA, the CDR3 is TGCGCCAGCAGCTTGGCCGGACTTCAATACGAGCAGTACTTC.

This clonotype was detected only a few times. The CDR3 DNA reads TGTGCCAGCAGCTCATTACTAGCGGGAGTGCCAGATACGCAGTATTTT. Amino acids: CASSSLLAGVPDTQYF. V is TRBV7-9 and J is TRBJ2-3; TRBD2 agrees at 11 bases. This CDR3 region has 16 residues. The germline gives CDR1 SEHNR, CDR2 FQNEAQ (reference sequence). Losses at the gene ends were 4 bases for V and 4 bases for J; bases not matched to a gene: 7.

This clonotype came up many times. The J gene is TRBJ2-7, the V gene TRBV5-1, with D hard to call. CDR1 and CDR2 from the germline V gene are SGHRS and YFSETQ. The CDR3 is made up of 11 amino acids. V was clipped by 4 bases and J by 5 bases, with 7 bases between them. CDR3 loop: CASSGPNEQYF. The CDR3 coding sequence is TGCGCCAGCAGCGGCCCCAACGAGCAGTACTTC.

The chain carries TRBV2 and TRBJ1-6, with TRBD1 matching over 10 bases. This CDR3 region has 19 residues. V lost 6 bases to trimming and J lost 0 bases; unmatched junction nucleotides: 11. CDR1 SNHLY and CDR2 FYNNEI come from the germline V gene. CDR3 protein: CASSLGGTGAYSYNSPLHF. CDR3 bases: TGTGCCAGCAGCTTAGGGGGGACAGGGGCCTACTCCTATAATTCACCCCTCCACTTT. Full variable domain (outside the CDR3, taken from reference TRBV2 and TRBJ1-6): EPEVTQTPSHQVTQMGQEVILRCVPISNHLYFYWYRQILGQKVEFLVSFYNNEISEKSEIFDDQFSVERPDGSNFTLKIRSTKLEDSAMYFCASSLGGTGAYSYNSPLHFGNGTRLTVT.